The 9 T cell receptor beta chains reported below all come from one sample, sequenced in a study of blood T cell repertoires in COVID-19. Repertoires were generated with immunoSEQ multiplex PCR, while TCRdb's copy carries only in-frame clones and drops some. Of around 160,000 clones in the sample, 80% to 90% were seen once. Sequenced: peripheral blood. These receptors came from a human donor in a cohort sampled during active COVID-19.

V gene TRBV29-1 combines with J gene TRBJ1-1, with D unclear. This CDR3 region has 11 residues. V gave up 4 bases and J gave up 8 bases, with 11 bases separating them. CDR1 SQVTM and CDR2 ANQGSEA come from the germline V gene. The CDR3 nucleotides are TGCAGCGTTGTGGCCCGCCAAGAAGCTTTCTTT. Residues: CSVVARQEAFF. Drawing the rest from reference TRBV29-1 and TRBJ1-1, the complete variable domain is SAVISQKPSRDICQRGTSLTIQCQVDSQVTMMFWYRQQPGQSLTLIATANQGSEATYESGFVIDKFPISRPNLTFSTLTVSNMSPEDSSIYLCSVVARQEAFFGQGTRLTVV.

The chain employs TRBV12-5 and TRBJ1-4; 8 nucleotides match TRBD1. The CDR3 runs to 16 residues. Trimming took 0 bases from V and 4 from J; bases not matched to a gene: 4. Germline loops: CDR1 LGHNT, CDR2 FRNRAP. This CDR3 is CASGLVLGTGNEKLFF. The CDR3 nucleotides are TGTGCTAGTGGTTTGGTACTTGGGACAGGTAATGAAAAACTGTTTTTT.

This clone turned up a few times. The rearrangement links TRBV15 to TRBJ2-1; 8 bases line up with TRBD2. CDR1 is LNHNV, CDR2 YYDKDF, per germline (reference sequence). V was pared by 8 bases and J by 1 base, with 1 base of the junction left unmatched. This CDR3 has 13 residues. The CDR3 region is CATGTSSYNEQFF. The CDR3 DNA is TGTGCCACCGGGACTAGTTCCTACAATGAGCAGTTCTTC.

The chain employs TRBV9 and TRBJ1-4; D gene unclear. V lost 0 bases and J lost 4, with 7 bases in between. CDR3 size: 14 residues. Germline CDR1 and CDR2: SGDLS and YYNGEE. CDR3 in amino acids: CASSVGAGNEKLFF. CDR3 coding DNA: TGTGCCAGCAGCGTAGGGGCTGGTAATGAAAAACTGTTTTTT.

The CDR3 spells CASSALTSGEETQYF. CDR3 DNA: TGTGCCAGCAGTGCCCTGACTAGCGGGGAAGAGACCCAGTACTTC. The chain employs TRBV27 and TRBJ2-5, with 11 bases lining up with TRBD2. This CDR3 contains 15 residues. Losses at the gene ends were 5 bases for V and 3 bases for J; bases not matched to a gene: 5. The germline V gene encodes CDR1 MNHEY and CDR2 SMNVEV (reference sequence).

This clone was found a few times. The genes are TRBV4-3 and TRBJ2-1; TRBD2 agrees at 10 bases. Trimming took 6 bases from V and 4 from J; bases not matched to a gene: 3. The CDR3 runs to 14 residues. Germline-derived CDR1 and CDR2 are LGHNA and YSLEER. CDR3 sequence: CASRAGGSYNEQFF. The CDR3 nucleotides are TGCGCCAGCAGAGCGGGGGGGTCTTACAATGAGCAGTTCTTC.

This chain joins TRBV25-1 and TRBJ2-3; 7 nucleotides match TRBD1. The CDR3 is made up of 15 amino acids. V shed 7 bases and J 1 base; nucleotides not matched to a gene: 8. CDR1 MGHDK and CDR2 SYGVNS come from the germline V gene. This CDR3 reads CASTPRDRRTDTQYF. The CDR3 nucleotides read TGTGCCAGCACCCCCCGGGACAGACGCACAGATACGCAGTATTTT.

This sequence joins TRBV16 and TRBJ1-1; D uncertain. The germline V gene encodes CDR1 KGHSY and CDR2 FQNENV. This CDR3 is built from 18 residues. V dropped 4 bases and J dropped 2 bases, with 23 bases sitting between them. CDR3 DNA: TGTGCCAGCAGCCCTAGTGCCCAAGGCCTCAGCAGAAACACTGAAGCTTTCTTT. Amino acids: CASSPSAQGLSRNTEAFF.

The rearrangement joins TRBV28 to TRBJ1-1, with a possible D match to TRBD1 (5 bases). V was clipped by 4 bases and J by 9 bases, with 6 bases between them. This CDR3 is built from 10 residues. Germline assignment: CDR1 MDHEN and CDR2 SYDVKM. The CDR3 nucleotides read TGTGCCAGCAGTTACAGGAAAGCTTTCTTT. Translating it yields CASSYRKAFF. Drawing the rest from reference TRBV28 and TRBJ1-1, the complete variable domain is DVKVTQSSRYLVKRTGEKVFLECVQDMDHENMFWYRQDPGLGLRLIYFSYDVKMKEKGDIPEGYSVSREKKERFSLILESASTNQTSMYLCASSYRKAFFGQGTRLTVV.